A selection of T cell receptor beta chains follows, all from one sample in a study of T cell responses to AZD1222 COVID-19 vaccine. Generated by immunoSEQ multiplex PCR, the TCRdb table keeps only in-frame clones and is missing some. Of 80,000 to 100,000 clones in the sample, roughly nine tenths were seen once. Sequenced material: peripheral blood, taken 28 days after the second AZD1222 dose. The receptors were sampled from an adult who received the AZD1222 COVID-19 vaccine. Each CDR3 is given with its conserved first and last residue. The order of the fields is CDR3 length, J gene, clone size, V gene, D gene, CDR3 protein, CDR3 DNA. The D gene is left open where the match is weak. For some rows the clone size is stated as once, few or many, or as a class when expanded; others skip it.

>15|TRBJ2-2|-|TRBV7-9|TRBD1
CASSPGTGVTGELFF
TGTGCCAGCAGCCCCGGGACAGGGGTGACCGGGGAGCTGTTTTTT
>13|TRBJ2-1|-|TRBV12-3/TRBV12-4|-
CASQTGGYNEQFF
TGTGCCAGCCAGACCGGGGGATACAATGAGCAGTTCTTC
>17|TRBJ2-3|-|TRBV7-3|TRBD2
CASSLGARGGGTDTQYF
TGTGCCAGCAGCTTAGGGGCCCGGGGCGGGGGGACAGATACGCAGTATTTT
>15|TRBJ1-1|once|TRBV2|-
CASSDTGVMNTEAFF
TGTGCCAGCAGTGACACAGGCGTCATGAACACTGAAGCTTTCTTT
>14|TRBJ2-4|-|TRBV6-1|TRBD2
CASSEREGKNIQYF
TGTGCCAGCAGTGAAAGGGAGGGCAAAAACATTCAGTACTTC
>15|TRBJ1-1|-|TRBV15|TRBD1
CATSRDPGTGKWPFF
TGTGCCACCAGCAGAGACCCCGGGACAGGGAAGTGGCCTTTCTTT
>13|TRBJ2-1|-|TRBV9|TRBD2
CASSSSGGVEQFF
TGTGCCAGCAGCTCTAGCGGGGGAGTTGAGCAGTTCTTC
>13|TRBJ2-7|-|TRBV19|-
CASSIGENYEQYF
TGTGCCAGTAGTATTGGGGAAAACTACGAGCAGTACTTC
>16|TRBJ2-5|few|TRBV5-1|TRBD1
CASAGGTGGYQETQYF
TGCGCCAGCGCTGGGGGGACAGGGGGATACCAAGAGACCCAGTACTTC
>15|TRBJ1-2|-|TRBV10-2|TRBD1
CASSDPTGANYGYTF
TGCGCCAGCAGTGATCCGACAGGGGCCAACTATGGCTACACCTTC
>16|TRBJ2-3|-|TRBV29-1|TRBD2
CSVSGLHLTSTDTQYF
TGCAGCGTTTCGGGACTACACCTAACTAGCACAGATACGCAGTATTTT
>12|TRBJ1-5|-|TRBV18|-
CASSQSNQPQHF
TGTGCCAGCTCACAGAGCAATCAGCCCCAGCATTTT
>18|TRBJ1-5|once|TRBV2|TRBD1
CASRSLRDRGGADQPQHF
TGTGCCAGCAGATCACTCCGAGACAGGGGAGGTGCTGATCAGCCCCAGCATTTT
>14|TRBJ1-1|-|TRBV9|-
CASSPQGSNTEAFF
TGTGCCAGCAGCCCTCAAGGATCTAACACTGAAGCTTTCTTT
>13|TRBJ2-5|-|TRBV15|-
CATSREYQETQYF
TGTGCCACCAGCAGAGAGTATCAAGAGACCCAGTACTTC
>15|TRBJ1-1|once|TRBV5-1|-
CASSLVGGPNTEAFF
TGCGCCAGCAGCTTGGTTGGGGGGCCGAACACTGAAGCTTTCTTT
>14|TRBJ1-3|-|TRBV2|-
CATGAGNGGNTIYF
TGTGCCACCGGGGCAGGGAACGGAGGAAACACCATATATTTT
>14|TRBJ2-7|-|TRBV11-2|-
CASSAGGEPYEQYF
TGTGCCAGCAGCGCAGGGGGGGAACCCTACGAGCAGTACTTC
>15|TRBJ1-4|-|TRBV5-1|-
CASSLGRSTNEKLFF
TGCGCCAGCAGCTTGGGTCGGTCAACTAATGAAAAACTGTTTTTT
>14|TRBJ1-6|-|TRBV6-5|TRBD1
CASRTGTANSPLHF
TGTGCCAGCAGGACCGGGACAGCGAATTCACCCCTCCACTTT
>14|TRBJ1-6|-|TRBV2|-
CASYEQAYNSPLHF
TGTGCCAGCTACGAGCAGGCCTATAATTCACCCCTCCACTTT
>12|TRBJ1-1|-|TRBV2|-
CASSEGPLEAFF
TGTGCCAGCAGTGAAGGACCTCTGGAAGCTTTCTTT
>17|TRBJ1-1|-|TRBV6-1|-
CASSEFGMGESSTEAFF
TGTGCCAGCAGTGAATTTGGGATGGGTGAGTCAAGCACTGAAGCTTTCTTT
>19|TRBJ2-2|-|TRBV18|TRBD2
CASSILGRSGGANTGELFF
TGTGCCAGCTCAATCCTCGGGCGTAGCGGGGGAGCGAACACCGGGGAGCTGTTTTTT
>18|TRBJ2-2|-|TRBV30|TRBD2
CAWNAHPGLAKNTGELFF
TGTGCCTGGAACGCTCACCCGGGACTAGCGAAGAACACCGGGGAGCTGTTTTTT